Below are 2 T cell receptor beta chains sequenced from a single sample in a study of blood T cell repertoires in COVID-19. The table came from immunoSEQ multiplex PCR; TCRdb's copy has only in-frame clones and leaves some out. This table has under 20,000 clones, 80% appearing once. Sequencing input: peripheral blood. These receptors came from a man older than 75 with acute or convalescent COVID-19.

The J gene is TRBJ1-4, the V gene TRBV9, with 7 nucleotides matching TRBD1. The V gene end was trimmed by 0 bases and the J gene end by 6 bases; junction bases not matched to a gene: 5. Germline V lookup: CDR1 SGDLS, CDR2 YYNGEE. The CDR3 extends over 15 amino acids. The CDR3 spells CASSVAGDRYEKLFF. The CDR3 bases are TGTGCCAGCAGCGTAGCGGGGGACAGATATGAAAAACTGTTTTTT.

The chain combines TRBV27 with TRBJ2-7, with a possible D match to TRBD2 (6 bases). The CDR3 contains 14 residues. V was shortened by 7 bases and J by 4 bases, with 17 bases between the two germline ends. From germline, CDR1 is MNHEY and CDR2 SMNVEV (reference sequence). The CDR3 here is CASKRDFQAYEQYF. The CDR3 DNA reads TGTGCCAGCAAAAGGGACTTCCAAGCTTACGAGCAGTACTTC.